Each of the 18 T cell receptor beta chains below was sequenced from the same sample in a study of vaccination effects on CD4 cells after COVID-19. Libraries were prepared by immunoSEQ multiplex PCR; TCRdb keeps only in-frame clonotypes and omits some of them. The table has about 44,000 clones, around 80% seen once; the top ten hold roughly 3.5%. Following an approximately 11-day culture, CD4+ T cells were purified. The person's infection with SARS-CoV-2, confirmed by PCR, took place between March and December 2020. Each participant was administered two doses of either the BNT162b2 or the mRNA-1273 vaccine. What these receptors recognize is not known. The input for sequencing was CD4+ T cells from PBMCs cultured without peptide, taken after COVID-19 vaccination. These receptors all stem from a human donor who had a prior SARS-CoV-2 infection.

The V call is TRBV29-1, the J call TRBJ2-7; D is unresolved. The CDR3 contains 11 residues. Looked up from germline, CDR1 is SQVTM and CDR2 is ANQGSEA. Deletions cut 7 bases from V and 2 bases from J, with 9 bases between. CDR3 loop: CSAINTYEQYF. CDR3 nucleotide sequence: TGCAGCGCTATCAACACCTACGAGCAGTACTTC.

This clone was recorded a few times. CDR3 sequence reads: CASSAAGGASSYGYTF. CDR3 bases: TGTGCCAGCAGTGCTGCAGGGGGTGCGTCGTCCTATGGCTACACCTTC. The chain uses TRBV2 and TRBJ1-2, with 7 bases matching TRBD1. From germline, CDR1 is SNHLY and CDR2 FYNNEI. The CDR3 loop spans 16 amino acids. Germline trimming cut 4 bases from V and 4 bases from J; bases unmatched to any gene: 12.

This chain uses TRBV5-6 with TRBJ1-2; D is possibly TRBD1 (5 bases). The germline CDR1 and CDR2 sequences are SGHDT and YYEEEE. CDR3 length: 14 residues. V was trimmed by 1 base and J by 4 bases, leaving 11 bases between them. The CDR3 loop is CASSLWGTSYGYTF. CDR3 bases: TGTGCCAGCAGCTTGTGGGGGACGAGCTATGGCTACACCTTC. The full variable domain, completed using reference TRBV5-6 and TRBJ1-2, is DAGVTQSPTHLIKTRGQQVTLRCSPKSGHDTVSWYQQALGQGPQFIFQYYEEEERQRGNFPDRFSGHQFPNYSSELNVNALLLGDSALYLCASSLWGTSYGYTFGSGTRLTVV.

V is TRBV30 and J is TRBJ1-2, with TRBD1 identical over 10 bases. Per germline, CDR1 GTSNPN and CDR2 SVGIG (reference sequence). The trim removed 5 bases at V and 2 bases at J, leaving 11 bases unmatched. CDR3 length: 16 residues. The CDR3 region is CAWWAPRQGANYGYTF. CDR3 sequence (DNA): TGTGCCTGGTGGGCCCCGAGACAGGGGGCCAACTATGGCTACACCTTC.

V gene TRBV18 combines with J gene TRBJ2-1, with D possibly TRBD1 on 7 matching bases. Trimming stripped 3 bases from V and 2 bases from J, with 11 bases between. CDR3 length equals 15 residues. Germline V CDR1 and CDR2: KGHSH, LQKENI. CDR3 protein: CASSPQGGPYNEQFF. CDR3 bases: TGTGCCAGCTCACCTCAGGGGGGCCCCTACAATGAGCAGTTCTTC.

This sequence joins TRBV5-4 and TRBJ2-3; 9 bases map to TRBD1. The CDR3 length is 15 residues. The germline gives CDR1 SGHNT, CDR2 YYREEE (reference sequence). Trimming took 4 bases from V and 5 from J; bases not matched to a gene: 8. CDR3 DNA: TGTGCCAGCAGCCGAGGGGGACAGGGTGAAGATACGCAGTATTTT. Its protein is CASSRGGQGEDTQYF.

This chain uses TRBV7-6 with TRBJ2-3; 10 bases agree with TRBD1. The CDR3 runs to 19 residues. Trimming cost V 3 bases and J 1 base; bases outside gene matches: 13. CDR1 and CDR2 (germline): SGHVS, FNYEAQ. The CDR3 here is CASSFSPGQGPRRTDTQYF. The CDR3 region has the DNA TGTGCCAGCAGCTTCAGCCCGGGACAGGGGCCCCGACGCACAGATACGCAGTATTTT.

This clone was recorded only once. V gene TRBV19 combines with J gene TRBJ1-2; perhaps TRBD1 as D (5 bases). Germline assignment: CDR1 LNHDA and CDR2 SQIVND (reference sequence). The CDR3 sequence is 15 residues long. Trimming took 6 bases from V and 2 from J, leaving 16 bases between them. CDR3 in amino acids: CASRQPGRTNYGYTF. The CDR3 DNA sequence: TGTGCCAGTAGACAACCGGGACGGACGAACTATGGCTACACCTTC.

This clone was detected only a few times. The chain carries TRBV5-1 and TRBJ2-5; 12 bases fit TRBD2. The CDR3 loop spans 17 amino acids. Trimming cost V 0 bases and J 1 base; bases outside gene matches: 4. Per germline, CDR1 SGHRS and CDR2 YFSETQ. The CDR3 coding sequence is TGCGCCAGCAGCTTGGTGCTAGCGGGAGGGATCCAAGAGACCCAGTACTTC. It specifies CASSLVLAGGIQETQYF.

In DNA, the CDR3 is TGTGCCAGCAGCCAAGGGCTCGAGGGGCATTCCTACGAGCAGTACTTC. Translation gives CASSQGLEGHSYEQYF. The chain joins TRBV3-1 (or the pseudogene TRBV3-2) to TRBJ2-7; D may match TRBD1 or TRBD2 (5 bases each). The germline V gene encodes CDR1 LGHDT and CDR2 YNNKEL (reference sequence). The CDR3 extends over 16 amino acids. The V end was cut by 1 base, the J end by 1 base, with 14 bases between.

V gene TRBV27 combines with J gene TRBJ1-4; TRBD1 matches at 7 bases. After removal of 2 bases from V and 8 bases from J, the junction contained 8 bases not matched to a gene. CDR3 length: 15 residues. Germline values: CDR1 MNHEY, CDR2 SMNVEV (reference sequence). The CDR3 reads CASSLKATGWEKLFF. In nucleotides, the CDR3 is TGTGCCAGCAGTTTAAAAGCGACAGGGTGGGAAAAACTGTTTTTT.

The genes are TRBV11-3 and TRBJ2-7; TRBD2 matches at 11 bases. Trimming removed 4 bases from V and 3 bases from J; junction bases left unmatched: 2. This CDR3 has 14 amino acids. CDR1 is SGHNT and CDR2 is YENEEA in the germline V gene. Written as DNA, the CDR3 is TGTGCCAGCAGCTGGGGACTAGCGGACTACGAGCAGTACTTC. It specifies CASSWGLADYEQYF.

This clone was seen a few times. The chain uses TRBV2 and TRBJ1-3; perhaps TRBD1 as D (6 bases). Germline assignment: CDR1 SNHLY and CDR2 FYNNEI. CDR3 length: 16 amino acids. Trimming removed 0 bases from V and 4 bases from J, with 13 bases in between. The CDR3 DNA follows: TGTGCCAGCAGTGAAGCGCATGTGGGGGGCGGAAACACCATATATTTT. Its translation is CASSEAHVGGGNTIYF.

This clone was picked up one time. This chain links TRBV5-1 with TRBJ2-7, with 11 bases fitting TRBD2. The CDR3 has 15 amino acids. In germline, CDR1 is SGHRS, CDR2 YFSETQ. With V trimmed by 5 bases and J by 7 bases, 11 bases remained unmatched. CDR3 protein: CASSPTSGSPGEQYF. DNA for the CDR3: TGCGCCAGCAGTCCAACTAGCGGGAGTCCGGGAGAGCAGTACTTC.

V usage is TRBV24-1 and J usage is TRBJ2-3; 10 bases match TRBD1. The CDR3 extends over 15 amino acids. Germline CDR1 reads KGHDR; CDR2 reads SFDVKD. Unmatched junction bases numbered 3, after V lost 4 bases and J lost 3 bases. CDR3 bases: TGTGCCACCAGTGAGGGACAGGGGTTGACAGATACGCAGTATTTT. Translation: CATSEGQGLTDTQYF.

The genes are TRBV18 and TRBJ1-5; D is unclear. V lost 2 bases and J lost 6, with 14 bases in between. Germline assignment: CDR1 KGHSH and CDR2 LQKENI. There are 15 residues in the CDR3. This CDR3 is CASSPASSRGQPQHF. DNA of the CDR3: TGTGCCAGCTCACCAGCAAGCAGCCGGGGTCAGCCCCAGCATTTT.

The chain carries TRBV9 and TRBJ2-7; 7 nucleotides line up with TRBD1. V lost 3 bases to trimming and J lost 4 bases; unmatched junction nucleotides: 7. CDR3 length: 14 residues. The germline CDR1 and CDR2 sequences are SGDLS and YYNGEE. Here the CDR3 DNA reads TGTGCCAGCAGCGAAGGACAGGATATGTACGAGCAGTACTTC. Translated, it gives CASSEGQDMYEQYF.

V is TRBV28 and J is TRBJ2-5, with 15 bases aligning to TRBD2. The J segment lost 3 bases and the V segment lost 7 bases, leaving 6 bases of the junction unmatched. Germline lookup yields CDR1 MDHEN and CDR2 SYDVKM. CDR3 length equals 16 residues. CDR3 region: CASTPGLAGGKETQYF. The CDR3 coding sequence is TGTGCCAGCACCCCGGGACTAGCGGGAGGAAAAGAGACCCAGTACTTC.